The rows below give T cell receptor beta chains drawn from one sample of a study of siplizumab effects on memory and regulatory T cells. Clones were sequenced by immunoSEQ multiplex PCR, and TCRdb holds only the in-frame ones, with some missing. This table has approximately 110,000 clones, 85% to 95% appearing once. The specimen sequenced was CD4+ T cells sorted from blood. These TCRs come from a human donor in good health. CDR3s include the opening cysteine and the closing phenylalanine or tryptophan. A D gene is named only where the DNA matches it firmly. Only part of the rows carry a size: once, few, many, or a class if the clone is expanded.

d_call clone_size j_call cdr3_length v_call cdr3_aa cdr3_nt
. few TRBJ1-5 14 TRBV6-1 CASSEARSNQPQHF TGTGCCAGCAGTGAAGCGAGGAGCAATCAGCCCCAGCATTTT
. . TRBJ1-1 16 TRBV5-1 CASSFTGRPVDTEAFF TGCGCCAGCAGCTTTACAGGGCGCCCGGTTGACACTGAAGCTTTCTTT
. . TRBJ2-1 12 TRBV27 CASRRTGHEQFF TGTGCCAGCAGGAGGACCGGCCATGAGCAGTTCTTC
. . TRBJ1-2 14 TRBV19 CASSWGSANYGYTF TGTGCCAGTAGTTGGGGGTCGGCTAACTATGGCTACACCTTC
. . TRBJ1-4 15 TRBV15 CATSRNRVRSEKLFF TGTGCCACCAGCAGGAACAGGGTGCGGAGTGAAAAACTGTTTTTT
. . TRBJ2-7 16 TRBV21-1 CASSDPSGRGAYEQYF TGTGCCAGCAGTGACCCTAGCGGGAGAGGGGCCTACGAGCAGTACTTC
. once TRBJ2-1 12 TRBV5-1 CASSLSFNEQFF TGCGCCAGCAGTTTGAGCTTCAATGAGCAGTTCTTC
TRBD1 . TRBJ2-7 15 TRBV7-6 CASSPRDREGHEQYF TGTGCCAGCAGCCCACGGGACAGGGAGGGTCACGAGCAGTACTTC
. once TRBJ2-7 15 TRBV6-1 CASRVIDGAPYEQYF TGTGCCAGCAGGGTGATCGACGGGGCTCCCTACGAGCAGTACTTC
. once TRBJ2-1 15 TRBV9 CASSVEGGAYNEQFF TGTGCCAGCAGCGTAGAAGGGGGGGCCTACAATGAGCAGTTCTTC
. few TRBJ1-5 17 TRBV21-1 CASSKEIGLHSNQPQHF TGTGCCAGCAGCAAAGAAATCGGACTCCATAGCAATCAGCCCCAGCATTTT
TRBD1 . TRBJ1-2 15 TRBV4-1 CASSPRQGASYGYTF TGCGCCAGCAGCCCGCGACAGGGGGCGAGCTATGGCTACACCTTC
. . TRBJ2-7 14 TRBV2 CASRPGRQSYEQYF TGTGCCAGCAGGCCGGGACGACAGTCCTACGAGCAGTACTTC
. . TRBJ1-3 15 TRBV6-5 CASGRNTGSGNTIYF TGTGCCAGCGGCAGAAATACAGGGTCTGGAAACACCATATATTTT
. few TRBJ1-2 10 TRBV2 CASREERYTF TGTGCCAGCAGGGAGGAGCGCTACACCTTC
. . TRBJ1-4 15 TRBV18 CASSLIPGRNEKLFF TGTGCCAGCTCCCTCATTCCGGGTCGTAATGAAAAACTGTTTTTT
. . TRBJ2-7 14 TRBV5-1 CASSLVDSTYEQYF TGCGCCAGCAGCTTGGTGGACAGTACCTACGAGCAGTACTTC
. . TRBJ1-3 15 TRBV5-4 CASKKDAAPGNTIYF TGTGCCAGCAAAAAAGACGCGGCTCCTGGAAACACCATATATTTT